The 13 T cell receptor beta chains listed next were all sequenced from one sample in a study of PD-1 blockade in classical Hodgkin lymphoma. Measured with immunoSEQ multiplex PCR; TCRdb has only the in-frame clones, and not every one. The table records tens of thousands of clones, roughly 75% of them present only once. Exposure to brentuximab vedotin varied, and each patient had relapsed following autologous stem cell transplantation. The sample consisted of peripheral blood mononuclear cells (PBMCs), taken before the second cycle of nivolumab. The receptors were sampled from a human donor with classical Hodgkin lymphoma.

V gene TRBV19 combines with J gene TRBJ2-1, with TRBD2 identical over 8 bases. This CDR3 region has 15 residues. With V trimmed by 3 bases and J by 9 bases, 10 bases remained unmatched. CDR1 is LNHDA, CDR2 SQIVND, per germline (reference sequence). The CDR3 spells CASSILVGAGGEQFF. The CDR3 coding sequence is TGTGCCAGTAGTATCTTAGTAGGGGCGGGAGGTGAGCAGTTCTTC. Drawing the rest from reference TRBV19 and TRBJ2-1, the complete variable domain is DGGITQSPKYLFRKEGQNVTLSCEQNLNHDAMYWYRQDPGQGLRLIYYSQIVNDFQKGDIAEGYSVSREKKESFPLTVTSAQKNPTAFYLCASSILVGAGGEQFFGPGTRLTVL.

This rearrangement joins TRBV6-5 to TRBJ2-1; 9 bases align to TRBD2. Germline CDR1 reads MNHEY; CDR2 reads SVGAGI. The junction had 9 bases not matched to a gene; V was cut back by 6 bases and J by 6 bases. The CDR3 has 15 amino acids. The CDR3 protein is CASSGISGRSNEQFF. CDR3 DNA: TGTGCCAGCAGCGGTATTAGCGGGAGAAGCAATGAGCAGTTCTTC.

This rearrangement joins TRBV7-8 to TRBJ2-3, with D unclear. The CDR3 totals 13 residues. Germline CDR1 and CDR2: SGHVS and FQNEAQ. V lost 5 bases and J lost 6, with 12 bases in between. CDR3 bases: TGTGCCAGCAGCCCTCCGTTCCAGGATACGCAGTATTTT. Its protein product is CASSPPFQDTQYF.

The V and J genes are TRBV2 and TRBJ2-5; TRBD2 matches at 7 bases. Trimming at V came to 5 bases and at J to 7 bases, leaving 7 bases not matched to a gene. The length of the CDR3 is 13 residues. Germline V CDR1 and CDR2: SNHLY, FYNNEI. The CDR3 nucleotides read TGTGCCAGCAGTCTGGAGCGGGACGGGACCCAGTACTTC. Translated: CASSLERDGTQYF.

In this sample, this clone turned up once. The CDR3 DNA reads TGTGCCAGTAGTATAGTTCTGGGACAAGGGTACGAGCAGTACTTC. Its protein product is CASSIVLGQGYEQYF. V gene TRBV19 combines with J gene TRBJ2-7, with D perhaps matching TRBD1 (6 bases). This CDR3 region has 15 residues. Germline lookup yields CDR1 LNHDA and CDR2 SQIVND (reference sequence). The V end lost 1 base, the J end lost 4 bases, and 14 bases lay between the germline ends.

The rearrangement uses TRBV19 and TRBJ2-2; D is possibly TRBD1 (6 bases). V lost 4 bases and J lost 5, with 20 bases in between. Germline loops: CDR1 LNHDA, CDR2 SQIVND (reference sequence). This CDR3 spans 17 amino acids. The CDR3 reads CASSTKYRVSGTGELFF. DNA of the CDR3: TGTGCCAGTAGTACGAAATACAGGGTGTCCGGGACCGGGGAGCTGTTTTTT.

The chain combines TRBV7-3 with TRBJ2-1; D gene unclear. Trimming cost V 8 bases and J 8 bases, with 16 bases left between them. The germline gives CDR1 SGHTA, CDR2 FQGTGA. The CDR3 is 13 amino acids. CDR3 DNA: TGTGCCAGCTCGGGTCCTGGGAAGGATGAGCAGTTCTTC. This sequence encodes CASSGPGKDEQFF.

The chain links TRBV11-2 to TRBJ2-7; no firm D call. Germline loops: CDR1 SGHAT, CDR2 FQNNGV. Trimming removed 5 bases from V and 1 base from J, with 12 bases in between. This CDR3 has 14 residues. In DNA form, the CDR3 reads TGTGCCAGCAGCCGATCGGGCCGATCCTACGAGCAGTACTTC. Its translation: CASSRSGRSYEQYF.

V gene TRBV28 combines with J gene TRBJ2-7; TRBD1 might be the D (5 bases). The CDR3 has 12 residues. V lost 2 bases to trimming and J lost 7 bases, with 9 bases between them. The V gene's germline CDR1 is MDHEN and CDR2 SYDVKM. For the CDR3, the DNA is TGTGCCAGCAGTTTAGCAGGGCGAGAGCAGTACTTC. Residues: CASSLAGREQYF.

V is TRBV6-5 and J is TRBJ1-2; D may be TRBD1 (6 bases). V was trimmed by 5 bases and J by 10 bases, leaving 14 bases between them. Germline V gene data show CDR1 as MNHEY and CDR2 as SVGAGI. This CDR3 contains 12 residues. Here the CDR3 reads CASSRDTGVYTF. The CDR3 DNA reads TGTGCCAGCAGTAGGGACACTGGGGTCTACACCTTC.

This clone was counted a few times. The genes are TRBV2 and TRBJ2-5; maybe TRBD2 (5 bases). Trimming removed 7 bases from V and 3 bases from J, with 6 bases in between. The CDR3 has 11 amino acids. The germline V gene encodes CDR1 SNHLY and CDR2 FYNNEI. CDR3 loop: CASTAEETQYF. The DNA for the CDR3 is TGTGCCAGCACAGCGGAAGAGACCCAGTACTTC.

There are a few counts of this clone. The genes are TRBV4-1 and TRBJ1-5; D might be TRBD1 (6 bases). From germline, CDR1 is MGHRA and CDR2 YSYEKL. There are 16 residues in the CDR3. V dropped 5 bases and J dropped 8 bases, with 22 bases sitting between them. The CDR3 bases are TGCGCCAGCAGCAGGGAGGCAGGGGCCGGAGGTAAGCCCCAGCATTTT. As protein: CASSREAGAGGKPQHF.

The V and J genes are TRBV19 and TRBJ2-3, with D perhaps TRBD1 (5 bases). The CDR3 contains 13 residues. Trimming left V 6 bases short and J 6 bases short, with 13 bases between. Per germline, CDR1 LNHDA and CDR2 SQIVND (reference sequence). This CDR3 is CASSPQAPDTQYF. DNA of the CDR3: TGTGCCAGTAGCCCACAGGCCCCGGATACGCAGTATTTT.